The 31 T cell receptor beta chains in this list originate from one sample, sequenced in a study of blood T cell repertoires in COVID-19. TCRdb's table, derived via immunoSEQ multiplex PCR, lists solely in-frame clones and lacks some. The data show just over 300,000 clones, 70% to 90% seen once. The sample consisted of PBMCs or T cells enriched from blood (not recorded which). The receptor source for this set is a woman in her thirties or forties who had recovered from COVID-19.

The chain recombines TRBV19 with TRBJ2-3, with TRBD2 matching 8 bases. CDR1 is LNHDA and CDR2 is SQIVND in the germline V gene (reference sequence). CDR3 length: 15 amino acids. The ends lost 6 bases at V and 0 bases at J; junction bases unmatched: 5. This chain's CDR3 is CASSSGGGSTDTQYF. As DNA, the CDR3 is TGTGCCAGTAGCTCAGGCGGGGGGAGCACAGATACGCAGTATTTT.

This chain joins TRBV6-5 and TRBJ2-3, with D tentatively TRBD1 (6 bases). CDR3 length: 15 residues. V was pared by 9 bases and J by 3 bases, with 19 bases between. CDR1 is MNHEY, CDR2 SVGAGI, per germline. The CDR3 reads CASGIQGRGTDTQYF. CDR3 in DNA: TGTGCCAGTGGAATACAGGGCCGAGGTACAGATACGCAGTATTTT.

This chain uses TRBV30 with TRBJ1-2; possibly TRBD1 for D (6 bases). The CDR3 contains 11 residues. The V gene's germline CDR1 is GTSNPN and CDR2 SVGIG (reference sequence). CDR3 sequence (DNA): TGTGGGACAGCTGAGTGGTATGGCTACACCTTC. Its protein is CGTAEWYGYTF.

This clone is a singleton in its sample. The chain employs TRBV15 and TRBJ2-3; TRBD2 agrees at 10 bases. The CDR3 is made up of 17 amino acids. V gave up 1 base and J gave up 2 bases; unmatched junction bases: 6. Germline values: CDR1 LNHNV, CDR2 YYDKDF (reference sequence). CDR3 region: CATSRVVLAGVTDTQYF. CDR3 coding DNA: TGTGCCACCAGCAGAGTAGTGCTAGCGGGAGTCACAGATACGCAGTATTTT.

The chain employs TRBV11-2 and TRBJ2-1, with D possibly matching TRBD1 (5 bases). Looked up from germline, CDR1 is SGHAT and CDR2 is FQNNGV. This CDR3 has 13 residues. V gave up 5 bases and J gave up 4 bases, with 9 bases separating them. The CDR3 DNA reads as TGTGCCAGCAGCACCCGACAGTACAATGAGCAGTTCTTC. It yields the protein CASSTRQYNEQFF. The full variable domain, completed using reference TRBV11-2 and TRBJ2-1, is EAGVAQSPRYKIIEKRQSVAFWCNPISGHATLYWYQQILGQGPKLLIQFQNNGVVDDSQLPKDRFSAERLKGVDSTLKIQPAKLEDSAVYLCASSTRQYNEQFFGPGTRLTVL.

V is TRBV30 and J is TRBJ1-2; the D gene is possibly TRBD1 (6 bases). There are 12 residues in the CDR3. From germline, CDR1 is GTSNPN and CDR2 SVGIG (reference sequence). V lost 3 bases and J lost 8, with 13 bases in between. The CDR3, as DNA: TGTGCCTGGAGATTACAGGGAAAAGGCTACACCTTC. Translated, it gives CAWRLQGKGYTF.

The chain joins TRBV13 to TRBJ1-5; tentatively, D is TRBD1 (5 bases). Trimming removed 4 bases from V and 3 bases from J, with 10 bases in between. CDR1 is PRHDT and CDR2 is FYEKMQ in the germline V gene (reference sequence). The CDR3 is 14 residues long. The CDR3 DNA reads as TGTGCCAGCAGCTCGGGACTCACCAATCAGCCCCAGCATTTT. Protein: CASSSGLTNQPQHF.

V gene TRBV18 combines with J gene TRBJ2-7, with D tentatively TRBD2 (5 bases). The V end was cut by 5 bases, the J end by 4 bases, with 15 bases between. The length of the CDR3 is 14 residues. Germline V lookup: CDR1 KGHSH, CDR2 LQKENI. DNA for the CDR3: TGTGCCAGCTCAATTTCCTCAGAGGGTTACGAGCAGTACTTC. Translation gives CASSISSEGYEQYF.

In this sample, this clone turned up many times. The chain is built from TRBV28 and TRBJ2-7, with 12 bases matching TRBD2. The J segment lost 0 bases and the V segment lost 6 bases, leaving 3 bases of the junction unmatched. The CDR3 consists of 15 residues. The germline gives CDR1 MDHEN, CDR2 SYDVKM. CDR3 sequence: CASRLAGGISYEQYF. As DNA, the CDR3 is TGTGCCAGCAGACTAGCGGGGGGTATCTCCTACGAGCAGTACTTC.

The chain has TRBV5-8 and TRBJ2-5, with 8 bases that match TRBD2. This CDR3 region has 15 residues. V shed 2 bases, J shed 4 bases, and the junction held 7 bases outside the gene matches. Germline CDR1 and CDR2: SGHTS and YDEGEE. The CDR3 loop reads CASSFGSRGGETQYF. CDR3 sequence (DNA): TGTGCCAGCAGCTTCGGGAGCCGGGGGGGAGAGACCCAGTACTTC.

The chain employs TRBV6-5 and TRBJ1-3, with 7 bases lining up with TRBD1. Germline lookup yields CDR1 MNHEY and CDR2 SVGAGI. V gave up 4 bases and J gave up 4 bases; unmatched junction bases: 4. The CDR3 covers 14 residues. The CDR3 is CASSSTGWGNTIYF. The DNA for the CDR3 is TGTGCCAGCAGTTCGACAGGGTGGGGAAACACCATATATTTT.

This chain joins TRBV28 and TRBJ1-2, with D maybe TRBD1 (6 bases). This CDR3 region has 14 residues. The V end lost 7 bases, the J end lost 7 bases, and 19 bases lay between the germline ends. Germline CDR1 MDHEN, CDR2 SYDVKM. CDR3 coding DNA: TGTGCCAGCAAGGGCGGAGACAGGTTTAGTGGCTACACCTTC. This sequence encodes CASKGGDRFSGYTF.

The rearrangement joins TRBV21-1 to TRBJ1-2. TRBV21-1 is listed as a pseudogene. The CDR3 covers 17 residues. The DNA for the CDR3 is TGTGCCAGCAGCCCCGGGAGGGGAGGATGGCTTAGAAACGGCTACACCTTC. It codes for CASSPGRGGWLRNGYTF.

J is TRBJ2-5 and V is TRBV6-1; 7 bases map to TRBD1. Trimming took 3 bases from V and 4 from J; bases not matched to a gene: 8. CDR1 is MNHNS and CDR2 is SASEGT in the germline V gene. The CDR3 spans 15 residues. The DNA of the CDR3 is TGTGCCAGCAGTGACGGGACAGCGATTAGAGAGACCCAGTACTTC. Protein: CASSDGTAIRETQYF.

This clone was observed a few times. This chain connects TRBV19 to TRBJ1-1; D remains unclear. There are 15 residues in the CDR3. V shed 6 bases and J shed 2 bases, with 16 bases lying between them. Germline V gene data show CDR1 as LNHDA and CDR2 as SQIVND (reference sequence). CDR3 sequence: CASSWERNENTEAFF. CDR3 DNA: TGTGCCAGTAGCTGGGAGCGAAATGAAAACACTGAAGCTTTCTTT.

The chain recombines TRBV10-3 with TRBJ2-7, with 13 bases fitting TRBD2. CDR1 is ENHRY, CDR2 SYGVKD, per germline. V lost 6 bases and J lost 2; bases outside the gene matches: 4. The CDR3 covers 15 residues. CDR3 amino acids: CAISLTSGGTYEQYF. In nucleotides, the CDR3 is TGTGCCATCAGCCTGACTAGCGGGGGGACCTACGAGCAGTACTTC.

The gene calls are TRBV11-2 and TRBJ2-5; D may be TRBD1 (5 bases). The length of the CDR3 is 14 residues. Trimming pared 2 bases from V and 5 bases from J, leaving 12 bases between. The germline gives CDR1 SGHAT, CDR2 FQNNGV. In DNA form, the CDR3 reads TGTGCCAGCAGCTTAAGGGGTCTCGGGGAGACCCAGTACTTC. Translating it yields CASSLRGLGETQYF.

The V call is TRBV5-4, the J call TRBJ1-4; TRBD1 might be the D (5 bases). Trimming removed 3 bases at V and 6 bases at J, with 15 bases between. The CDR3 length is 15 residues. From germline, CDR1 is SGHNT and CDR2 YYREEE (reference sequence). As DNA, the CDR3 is TGTGCCAGCAGCTCCAACGGGGGTCAGGATGAAAAACTGTTTTTT. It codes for CASSSNGGQDEKLFF.

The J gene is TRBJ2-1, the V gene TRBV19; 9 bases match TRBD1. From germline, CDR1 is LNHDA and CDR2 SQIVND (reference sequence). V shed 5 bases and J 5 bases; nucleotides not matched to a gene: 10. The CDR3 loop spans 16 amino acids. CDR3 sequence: CASSATTGGRNNEQFF. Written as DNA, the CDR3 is TGTGCCAGTAGTGCAACAACAGGGGGCAGAAACAATGAGCAGTTCTTC.

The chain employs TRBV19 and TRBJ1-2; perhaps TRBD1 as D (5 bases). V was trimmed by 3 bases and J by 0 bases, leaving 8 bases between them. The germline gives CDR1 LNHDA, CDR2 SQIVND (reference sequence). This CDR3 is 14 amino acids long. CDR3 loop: CASSISGTNYGYTF. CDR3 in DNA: TGTGCCAGTAGTATTTCAGGGACTAACTATGGCTACACCTTC.

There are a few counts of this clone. The CDR3 protein is CASSSQGQYYGYTF. The CDR3 bases are TGTGCCAGCAGCTCGCAAGGACAGTACTATGGCTACACCTTC. The chain uses TRBV7-2 and TRBJ1-2, with a weak D call TRBD1 (6 bases). The CDR3 is 14 residues long. Per the germline V gene, CDR1 is SGHTA and CDR2 is FQGNSA. V was shortened by 4 bases and J by 3 bases, with 12 bases between the two germline ends.

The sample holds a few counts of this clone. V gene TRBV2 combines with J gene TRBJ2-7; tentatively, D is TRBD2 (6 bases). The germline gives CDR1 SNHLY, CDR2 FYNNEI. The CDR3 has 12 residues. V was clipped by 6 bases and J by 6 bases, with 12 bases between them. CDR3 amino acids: CASRGTPTEQYF. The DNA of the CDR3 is TGTGCCAGCAGGGGGACTCCCACCGAGCAGTACTTC. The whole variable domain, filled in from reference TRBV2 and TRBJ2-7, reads EPEVTQTPSHQVTQMGQEVILRCVPISNHLYFYWYRQILGQKVEFLVSFYNNEISEKSEIFDDQFSVERPDGSNFTLKIRSTKLEDSAMYFCASRGTPTEQYFGPGTRLTVT.

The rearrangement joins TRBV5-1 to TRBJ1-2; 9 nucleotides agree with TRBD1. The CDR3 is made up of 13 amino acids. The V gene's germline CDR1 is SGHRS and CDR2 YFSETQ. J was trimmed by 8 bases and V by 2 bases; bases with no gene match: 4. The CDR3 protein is CASSFWTGDGYTF. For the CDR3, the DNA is TGCGCCAGCAGCTTCTGGACAGGGGACGGCTACACCTTC.

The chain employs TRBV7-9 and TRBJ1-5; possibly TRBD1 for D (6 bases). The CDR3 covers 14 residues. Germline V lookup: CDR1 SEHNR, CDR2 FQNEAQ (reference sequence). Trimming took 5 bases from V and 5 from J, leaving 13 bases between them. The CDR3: CASSPNDRYQPQHF. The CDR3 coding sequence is TGTGCCAGCAGCCCGAATGACAGGTATCAGCCCCAGCATTTT.

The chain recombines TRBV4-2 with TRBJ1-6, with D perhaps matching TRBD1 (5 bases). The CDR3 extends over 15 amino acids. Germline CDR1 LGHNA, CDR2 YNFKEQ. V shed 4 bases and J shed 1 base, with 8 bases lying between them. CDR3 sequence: CASSPRDSYNSPLHF. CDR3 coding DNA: TGTGCCAGCAGCCCCAGGGATTCCTATAATTCACCCCTCCACTTT.

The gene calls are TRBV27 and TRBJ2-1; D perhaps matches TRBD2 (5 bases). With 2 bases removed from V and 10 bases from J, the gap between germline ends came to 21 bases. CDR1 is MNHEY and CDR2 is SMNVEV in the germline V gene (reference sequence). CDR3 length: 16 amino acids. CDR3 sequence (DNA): TGTGCCAGCAGTTTAAGGGAAGGACTCTACCAACGAGAGCAGTTCTTC. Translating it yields CASSLREGLYQREQFF.

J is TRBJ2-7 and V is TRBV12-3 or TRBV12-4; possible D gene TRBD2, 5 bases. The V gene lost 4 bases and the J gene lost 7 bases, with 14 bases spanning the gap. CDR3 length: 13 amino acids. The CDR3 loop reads CASSSGTLREQYF. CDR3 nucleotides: TGTGCCAGCAGTTCGGGAACCCTACGAGAGCAGTACTTC.

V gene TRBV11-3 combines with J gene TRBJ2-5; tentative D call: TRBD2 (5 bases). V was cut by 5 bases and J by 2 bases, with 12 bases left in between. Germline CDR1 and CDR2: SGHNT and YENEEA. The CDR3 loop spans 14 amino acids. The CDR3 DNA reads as TGTGCCAGCAGCGGGAGCTGGTCGCAAGAGACCCAGTACTTC. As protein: CASSGSWSQETQYF.

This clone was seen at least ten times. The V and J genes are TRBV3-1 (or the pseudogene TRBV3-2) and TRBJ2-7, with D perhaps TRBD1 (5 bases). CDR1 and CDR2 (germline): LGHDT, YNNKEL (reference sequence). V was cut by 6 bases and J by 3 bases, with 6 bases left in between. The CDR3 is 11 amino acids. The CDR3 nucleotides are TGTGCCAGCAGTCAGGGCTACGAGCAGTACTTC. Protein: CASSQGYEQYF.

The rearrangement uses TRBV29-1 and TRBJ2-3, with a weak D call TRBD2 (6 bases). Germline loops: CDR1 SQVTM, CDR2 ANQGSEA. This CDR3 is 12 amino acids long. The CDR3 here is CIIGTSTDTQYF. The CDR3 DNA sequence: TGCATCATCGGGACTAGCACAGATACGCAGTATTTT.

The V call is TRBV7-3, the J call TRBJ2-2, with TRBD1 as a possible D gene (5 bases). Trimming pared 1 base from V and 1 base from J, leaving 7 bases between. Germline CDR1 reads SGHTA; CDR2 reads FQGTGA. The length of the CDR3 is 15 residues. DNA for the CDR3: TGTGCCAGCAGCTTAAGGCAGGGGAACACCGGGGAGCTGTTTTTT. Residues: CASSLRQGNTGELFF.